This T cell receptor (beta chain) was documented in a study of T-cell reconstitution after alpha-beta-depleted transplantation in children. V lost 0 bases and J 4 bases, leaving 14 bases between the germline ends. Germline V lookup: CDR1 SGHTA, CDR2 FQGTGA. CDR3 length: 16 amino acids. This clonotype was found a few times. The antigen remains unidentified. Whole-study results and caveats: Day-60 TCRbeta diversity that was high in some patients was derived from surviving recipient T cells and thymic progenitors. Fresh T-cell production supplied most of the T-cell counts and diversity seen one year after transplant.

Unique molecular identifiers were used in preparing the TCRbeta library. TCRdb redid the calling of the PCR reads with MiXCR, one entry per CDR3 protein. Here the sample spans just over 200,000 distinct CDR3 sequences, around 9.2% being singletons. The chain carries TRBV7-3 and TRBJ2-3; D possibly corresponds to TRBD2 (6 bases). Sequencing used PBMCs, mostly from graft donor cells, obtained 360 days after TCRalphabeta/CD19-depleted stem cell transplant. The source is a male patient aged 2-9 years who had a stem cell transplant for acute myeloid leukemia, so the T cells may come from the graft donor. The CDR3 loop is CASSLTGGNGADTQYF. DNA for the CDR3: TGTGCCAGCAGCTTAACGGGGGGTAATGGGGCAGATACGCAGTATTTT.